This section outlines one T cell receptor (beta chain) sequence together with its context. Its recognized antigen is unknown. No much larger clone exists at a distance of one base, and base qualities are not known. Interpreted using the paper, the time point label stands for: baseline, week 1 (first vaccination visit). Taken with the paper, the label for treatment or condition translates to: pre-vaccination baseline after standard-of-care therapy. The donors had newly diagnosed IDH1-mutant astrocytomas of WHO grade 3 or 4 that showed loss of nuclear ATRX. The samples were drawn from NOA16, a multicentre, single-arm, open-label phase I trial in Germany that tested a mutant IDH1 peptide vaccine in humans for the first time. Visit V03 blood draws served as the baseline sample for immunogenicity testing. Genomic DNA for TCRB sequencing was extracted from EDTA blood using the DNeasy Blood and Tissue Kit.

This sample was included in a study of a mutant IDH1 vaccine in newly diagnosed glioma (dated by TCRdb to the early 2020s). Study-wide context: Of the 25 to 35 treated patients, 62.5% were male and approximately 40% were female, and a mean age of approximately 40 years was recorded. Prior to enrollment, standard therapy consisting of radiotherapy alone, temozolomide alone, or radiochemotherapy with temozolomide had been administered to patients, with the combination being received by most patients. Peripheral blood was collected at six visits: V03 (baseline), V05, V07, V10, V12 and V13. Longitudinal TCRB deep sequencing was done for 25 to 30 treated patients, wherever samples were available for exploratory analyses. General conclusions and limits of the study: Across multiple MHC alleles, vaccine-induced immune responses were seen in around 94% of patients. PBMC samples for TCRB deep sequencing were selected based on availability. Changes in the top peripheral T cell clonotypes picked up by TCRB sequencing did not appear to be linked to pseudoprogression. It was noted by the authors that analyses of patient blood samples could not be reproduced owing to sample limitations.

The library relied on the immunoSEQ multiplex PCR assay. Rearranged TCR beta chain sequences were amplified using the hsTCRB Kit according to the manufacturer's protocol. Sequencing of TCRB libraries was carried out on an Illumina MiSeq. Under the source paper's analysis protocol: Demultiplexing, trimming and gene mapping were performed with the kit vendor's proprietary platform. TCRdb limited this immuneACCESS table to in-frame rearrangements with V and J called. A share of clones is missing; checked studies link under half to unresolved V genes, and the rest is unexplained. V and J calls and clone size are those listed in that table; D and trimming were worked out from the DNA. The sample table shows tens of thousands of clones, and 86% are seen once. The top ten hold 2% to 2.5% of the sample. The junction shows trimming of 4 bases on V and 5 bases on J, plus 16 bases between the germline ends. CDR3 length: 15 amino acids, cysteine to phenylalanine. The retained sequence is limited to the CDR3, 45 bases, with the frame set at the first base. Looking up the germline V gene yields CDR1 SGHDT and CDR2 YYEEEE.

The sequence was obtained from a man aged 40-49 years with glioma. The specimen was PBMCs, collected from a glioma patient treated with radiotherapy, temozolomide or both. Recombination linked TRBV5-6 to TRBJ1-5; the D gene is possibly TRBD1, with 5 bases matching. The CDR3 sequence is CASSLGGLGYQPQHF. Here is the DNA: TGTGCCAGCAGCCTGGGGGGTTTGGGGTATCAGCCCCAGCATTTT.